This T cell receptor (beta chain) comes out of a study of long-term antiretroviral therapy in people with HIV. Study outcomes and limitations: Missing from the dataset were any data on ART adherence, viral resistance or therapy changes. Even long-term ART left TRB diversity below transplant donor controls, despite gains. Narrower CDR3 length ranges marked HIV repertoires relative to controls.

Run at survey level, the immunoSEQ assay was version v3.0. Per-sample targets for sequencing were roughly 35,000-50,000 T-cell genomes. The assay was immunoSEQ multiplex PCR, and TCRdb's table has in-frame clones only and misses some. The sample has around 18,000 clones, more than 80% seen once. In regard to this clone: The target antigen is unknown.

The germline gives CDR1 MNHEY, CDR2 SMNVEV (reference sequence). J was trimmed by 2 bases and V by 5 bases; bases with no gene match: 6. This CDR3 spans 15 amino acids. The chain links TRBV27 to TRBJ2-7; TRBD2 aligns across 10 bases. The input for sequencing was unsorted PBMCs, taken 4.2 years after starting antiretroviral therapy. This receptor was obtained from a man aged 50-60 years with HIV. The CDR3 DNA is TGTGCCAGCAGTGTTAAAAGCGGGGGGGCCTACGAGCAGTACTTC. Translation: CASSVKSGGAYEQYF.